A selection of T cell receptor beta chains follows, all from one sample in a study of T cells in narcolepsy. This table comes from immunoSEQ multiplex PCR, and its TCRdb copy is limited to in-frame clones, with some not included. The data contain approximately 25,000 clones, around four fifths of them singletons. The material sequenced was CD45RA- memory CD4+ T cells from PBMCs. Receptor source: a human donor with narcolepsy. Each CDR3 is given with its conserved first and last residue. Each record gives: CDR3 DNA, CDR3 protein, D gene, V gene, clone size, J gene. The D gene is left open where the match is weak. A row's size may be missing; if present it is once, few, many or a size class.

TGTGCCAGCAGTTACCCGGGACTAGCGAGAGCAGATACGCAGTATTTT CASSYPGLARADTQYF TRBD2 TRBV6-6 - TRBJ2-3
TGTGCCAGCAGGAGCTTGGGAAAACTAGCGGGAGGGGATACGCAGTATTTT CASRSLGKLAGGDTQYF TRBD2 TRBV5-6 - TRBJ2-3
TGTGCCAGCAGCCTCAGACAGGGCGCCGGGGAGCTGTTTTTT CASSLRQGAGELFF TRBD1 TRBV7-2 - TRBJ2-2
TGTGCCAGCAGTTACTCGTTGTCTTATAGCAATCAGCCCCAGCATTTT CASSYSLSYSNQPQHF - TRBV6-6 once TRBJ1-5
TGTGCCAGCATGGGCTTTGGGACAGGGCTTAACGGGGAGCTGTTTTTT CASMGFGTGLNGELFF TRBD1 TRBV28 - TRBJ2-2
TGTGCCAGCAGCCAAAGACAGGGGACCACTGAAGCTTTCTTT CASSQRQGTTEAFF TRBD1 TRBV14 - TRBJ1-1
TGTGCTAGTGGTGAAACTAGCGGGAGGGCTCATGAGCAGTTCTTC CASGETSGRAHEQFF TRBD2 TRBV12-5 - TRBJ2-1
TGCGCCAGCAGCTTAACCCGGGACTACTACAATGAGCAGTTCTTC CASSLTRDYYNEQFF TRBD2 TRBV5-1 few TRBJ2-1
TGTGCCAGCAGCTTAGCCCTGGACGGGATATATGGCTACACCTTC CASSLALDGIYGYTF - TRBV7-8 once TRBJ1-2
TGTGCCAGCAGTTACGGTTCAGGAGGCGAGACCCAGTACTTC CASSYGSGGETQYF - TRBV6-6 - TRBJ2-5
TGCGCCAGCAGCCAAGATGGAGGGCAATGGACTGAAGCTTTCTTT CASSQDGGQWTEAFF - TRBV4-3 - TRBJ1-1
TGTGCCAGCAGCCCCCAACCGGGACAGATAAACTATGGCTACACCTTC CASSPQPGQINYGYTF TRBD1 TRBV5-4 - TRBJ1-2
TGTGCCAGCAGTTTCACATCCGACTCCTACGAGCAGTACTTC CASSFTSDSYEQYF - TRBV9 - TRBJ2-7
TGTGCCAGTAGTATCGCTATATTGGAGACCCAGTACTTC CASSIAILETQYF - TRBV19 - TRBJ2-5
TGTGCCAGCAGTTTAGGGGGACTAGCGGGAGTGACTGAGCAGTTCTTC CASSLGGLAGVTEQFF TRBD2 TRBV28 - TRBJ2-1
TGTGCCACCCTAGCGGGGTCGAACACCGGGGAGCTGTTTTTT CATLAGSNTGELFF - TRBV21-1 - TRBJ2-2
TGTGCCAGCAGCTTGGAGGGGTTAGCGAGGGAAAAACTGTTTTTT CASSLEGLAREKLFF - TRBV5-5 - TRBJ1-4
TGTGCCAGCAGTTTTGCCCCTAGTGGGGATACGCAGTATTTT CASSFAPSGDTQYF - TRBV27 - TRBJ2-3
TGTGCCAGCAGCTCCCGACAGGGGGCTATTGGCTACACCTTC CASSSRQGAIGYTF TRBD1 TRBV7-2 - TRBJ1-2
TGTGCCAGCAGCTTATACCTCACTGAAGCTTTCTTT CASSLYLTEAFF - TRBV7-9 - TRBJ1-1
TGTGCCAGCAGCTTAATAGGGGGGCAGATTGCCTATGGCTACACCTTC CASSLIGGQIAYGYTF - TRBV11-2 - TRBJ1-2
TGTGCCAGCAGCCCTGGGCGGGTCGAGTACAATGAGCAGTTCTTC CASSPGRVEYNEQFF - TRBV5-8 once TRBJ2-1
TGTGCCAGCAGCTTAGGAGGGATTGCAGACGGGAAACTGTTTTTT CASSLGGIADGKLFF - TRBV11-1 - TRBJ1-4
TGTGCCAGCAGCTTGTACAGGGATGGGTATGGCTACACCTTC CASSLYRDGYGYTF - TRBV7-2 few TRBJ1-2